These 8 T cell receptor beta chains were all obtained from the same sample, sequenced in a study of blood T cell repertoires in COVID-19. This table comes from immunoSEQ multiplex PCR, and its TCRdb copy is limited to in-frame clones, with some not included. The data show hundreds of thousands of clones, with approximately 87% seen just once and roughly 3.3% held by the top ten. Sequencing was carried out using PBMCs or T cells enriched from blood (not recorded which). These receptors were obtained from a woman in her forties or fifties in a cohort exposed to, infected with or recovered from COVID-19 (not recorded which).

CDR3 loop: CSASKRQGTHSNQPQHF. The DNA of the CDR3 is TGCAGTGCTAGTAAACGACAGGGAACTCATAGCAATCAGCCCCAGCATTTT. The V gene is TRBV20-1, the J gene TRBJ1-5, with TRBD1 identical over 7 bases. The CDR3 has 17 residues. From germline, CDR1 is DFQATT and CDR2 SNEGSKA (reference sequence). V shed 3 bases and J 0 bases; nucleotides not matched to a gene: 11.

The chain recombines TRBV7-9 with TRBJ1-2; D not certain. The CDR3 sequence is 13 residues long. CDR1 and CDR2 from the germline V gene are SEHNR and FQNEAQ (reference sequence). Trimming stripped 4 bases from V and 7 bases from J, with 13 bases between. The CDR3 loop reads CASSSDAASGYTF. For the CDR3, the DNA is TGTGCCAGCAGCTCAGATGCGGCATCTGGCTACACCTTC.

V and J are TRBV7-2 and TRBJ2-4; tentative D call: TRBD2 (6 bases). Germline V gene lookup returns CDR1 SGHTA and CDR2 FQGNSA. This CDR3 has 14 residues. V lost 7 bases to trimming and J lost 6 bases, with 16 bases between them. CDR3 loop: CASTIGGSGNIQYF. DNA of the CDR3: TGTGCCAGCACCATTGGGGGGTCGGGAAACATTCAGTACTTC.

J is TRBJ1-5 and V is TRBV4-2; TRBD1 aligns across 7 bases. Germline assignment: CDR1 LGHNA and CDR2 YNFKEQ. This CDR3 has 15 residues. V shed 3 bases, J shed 4 bases, and the junction held 6 bases outside the gene matches. CDR3 protein: CASSHLGQANQPQHF. CDR3 DNA: TGTGCCAGCAGCCACTTAGGACAGGCAAATCAGCCCCAGCATTTT.

The CDR3 DNA follows: TGTGCCAGCAGTTTGGGAGCCACTTCTAACTATGGCTACACCTTC. Translated: CASSLGATSNYGYTF. V usage is TRBV28 and J usage is TRBJ1-2; D not certain. Trimming shortened V by 3 bases and J by 0 bases, and 11 bases separated the two germline ends. CDR3 size: 15 residues. Looked up from germline, CDR1 is MDHEN and CDR2 is SYDVKM.

The genes are TRBV3-1 (or the pseudogene TRBV3-2) and TRBJ1-6; D gene ambiguous. The CDR3 has 15 residues. V was shortened by 5 bases and J by 7 bases, with 15 bases between the two germline ends. The germline CDR1 and CDR2 sequences are LGHDT and YNNKEL (reference sequence). Written as DNA, the CDR3 is TGTGCCAGCAGCAATAGGGTGACGGGGAATTCACCCCTCCACTTT. Translating gives CASSNRVTGNSPLHF.

The chain carries TRBV5-4 and TRBJ1-1; D perhaps matches TRBD1 (5 bases). CDR3 length: 15 amino acids. V lost 0 bases to trimming and J lost 1 base, with 10 bases between them. Germline CDR1 and CDR2: SGHNT and YYREEE (reference sequence). The CDR3 coding sequence is TGTGCCAGCAGCTTGGGACAGCTGAGGAACACTGAAGCTTTCTTT. This gives the protein CASSLGQLRNTEAFF.

The rearrangement joins TRBV7-2 to TRBJ1-3, with a tentative D call TRBD1 (5 bases). Germline V lookup: CDR1 SGHTA, CDR2 FQGNSA. Trimming left V 0 bases short and J 3 bases short, with 9 bases between. The CDR3 runs to 15 residues. CDR3 in amino acids: CASSLAGAYGNTIYF. DNA for the CDR3: TGTGCCAGCAGCTTAGCAGGGGCTTATGGAAACACCATATATTTT.